This TCR beta chain came from a study of beta chain features in type 1 diabetes. The study, taken as a whole, reports: A PCR bias possibly favoring shorter templates would apply equally to patients and controls.

This clone was recorded a few times. What it binds is not known. Sequencing targeted expressed TCRB transcripts, as all isolated RNA had been reverse transcribed. Profiled with immunoSEQ multiplex PCR; TCRdb holds only in-frame clones, not every one. The sample contains 250,000 to 300,000 clones, under 8.5% of which appear only once. The sample consisted of central memory CD4+ T cells from blood. The TCR comes from a woman between 18 and 29 years old in good health.

CDR3 region: CASSPLPAGVGSYEQYF. CDR3 bases: TGTGCCAGCTCACCCCTTCCAGCGGGAGTAGGATCCTACGAGCAGTACTTC. V usage is TRBV18 and J usage is TRBJ2-7; 8 bases agree with TRBD2. V dropped 3 bases and J dropped 1; count of bases not matched to a gene: 11. This CDR3 is 17 amino acids long. The V gene's germline CDR1 is KGHSH and CDR2 LQKENI.